These 5 T cell receptor beta chains share one sample of origin, sequenced in a study of blood T cells in healthy people across ages (dated by TCRdb to the mid-2010s). Libraries were made using 5' RACE. TCRdb names Illumina HiSeq 2500 as the instrument used. The second PCR ran for about 7 to 11 cycles and used a J-beta primer mix along with a sample-barcoded 5' primer. The public reads were reanalyzed by TCRdb: fastp trimming at Q25, MiXCR alignment, in-frame beta chains only. Identical CDR3 proteins give one entry, which carries the most common genes and DNA. The sample contains approximately 670,000 distinct CDR3 sequences, 40% to 45% of them found a single time. The ten largest clonotypes hold approximately 31% of the sample. Input material: blood. The source is a man older than 75 in good health.

This clonotype was counted between two and nine times. This chain uses TRBV10-3 with TRBJ2-6, with D perhaps TRBD2 (6 bases). The germline V gene has CDR1 ENHRY and CDR2 SYGVKD. The V end was cut by 0 bases, the J end by 0 bases, with 12 bases between. CDR3 size: 18 residues. The DNA for the CDR3 is TGTGCCATCAGTGAGTCGGGGGGACGGAGCTCTGGGGCCAACGTCCTGACTTTC. Its translation: CAISESGGRSSGANVLTF.

This clonotype was seen repeatedly, ten times or more. The gene calls are TRBV27 and TRBJ2-7; D not certain. The CDR3 is 13 amino acids. Germline CDR1 reads MNHEY; CDR2 reads SMNVEV (reference sequence). V was clipped by 4 bases and J by 6 bases, with 13 bases between them. CDR3 protein: CASSSSPWVEQYF. The CDR3 nucleotides read TGTGCCAGCAGTTCCTCCCCGTGGGTCGAGCAGTACTTC.

With regard to this clonotype: This may come from a read error, since a much larger clone is one base off. J is TRBJ2-5 and V is TRBV7-2; TRBD2 matches at 10 bases. The tail of the sequence fits TRBJ2-7 better, so the J call may be wrong. Per the germline V gene, CDR1 is SGHTA and CDR2 is FQGNSA. This CDR3 region has 15 residues. The CDR3, as DNA: TGTGCCAGCAGCCTCCAGCGGGGGGGCCGGGACGAGCAGTACTTC. Encoded protein: CASSLQRGGRDEQYF.

The genes are TRBV7-2 and TRBJ2-7; 7 bases line up with TRBD1. This CDR3 comprises 14 residues. The V and J ends lost 9 bases and 0 bases, in that order; junction bases with no gene match: 8. CDR1 is SGHTA and CDR2 is FQGNSA in the germline V gene. CDR3 DNA: TGTGCCAGGTGGGAAGGGGGCAGCTCCTACGAGCAGTACTTC. It specifies CARWEGGSSYEQYF.

This rearrangement joins TRBV11-3 to TRBJ1-5, with D maybe TRBD1 (5 bases). Per germline, CDR1 SGHNT and CDR2 YENEEA. CDR3 length: 17 amino acids. Trimming pared 4 bases from V and 2 bases from J, leaving 18 bases between. Written as DNA, the CDR3 is TGTGCCAGCAGCTGGGAAAAAGCGGGGGATGGCAATCAGCCCCAGCATTTT. Translated: CASSWEKAGDGNQPQHF.